This section outlines one T cell receptor (beta chain) sequence together with its context. Germline CDR1 reads SGHTA; CDR2 reads FQGTGA. There are 15 residues in the CDR3. V dropped 5 bases and J dropped 1; count of bases not matched to a gene: 3. These data come from a study of T cell changes during pregnancy in multiple sclerosis. Generated by immunoSEQ multiplex PCR, the TCRdb table keeps only in-frame clones and is missing some. The sample has 85,000 to 130,000 clones; roughly 89% are singletons. This clonotype originated in a female donor with multiple sclerosis, enrolled in a pregnancy study. The sample in question was peripheral blood, obtained before pregnancy. The chain carries TRBV7-3 and TRBJ2-2; the match to TRBD1 covers 8 bases. DNA of the CDR3: TGTGCCAGCAGCCTGGGACAGGTGAACACCGGGGAGCTGTTTTTT. This codes for CASSLGQVNTGELFF.